This T cell receptor (beta chain) derives from a study of blood T cell repertoires in COVID-19. Authors' data handling: Estimation of nucleated cell counts relied on the amplification of reference gene primers. TCRdb's copy holds only in-frame clones and misses some; the assay was immunoSEQ multiplex PCR. V and J calls and clone size come straight from that table; D and trimming were deduced from the DNA. The sample consists of about 100,000 clones, roughly 85% of them appearing once. Sequencing was done on a sample of peripheral blood. This TCR came from a woman in her 70s with acute or convalescent COVID-19.

The DNA for the CDR3 is TGTGCCAGCAGTGAAAGGCTAGCGGGGGCCGGGGATACGCAGTATTTT. Translation gives CASSERLAGAGDTQYF. V gene TRBV2 combines with J gene TRBJ2-3; 10 bases line up with TRBD2. Trimming removed 2 bases from V and 6 bases from J; junction bases left unmatched: 8. CDR3 length: 16 residues. The germline V gene has CDR1 SNHLY and CDR2 FYNNEI.